This T cell receptor (beta chain) came from a study of blood T cell repertoires in COVID-19. This clone was found once. Measured with immunoSEQ multiplex PCR; TCRdb has only the in-frame clones, and not every one. This table has 150,000 to 200,000 clones, 80% to 95% appearing once. The trim removed 0 bases at V and 3 bases at J, leaving 3 bases unmatched. Looked up from germline, CDR1 is KGHSH and CDR2 is LQKENI. The CDR3 loop spans 16 amino acids. V is TRBV18 and J is TRBJ2-2; 8 nucleotides match TRBD2. This sequence was found in a young man with COVID-19, enrolled during active disease. Sequencing was carried out using peripheral blood. The CDR3 DNA is TGTGCCAGCTCACCACCAATCGGGAGGGACACCGGGGAGCTGTTTTTT. The encoded protein is CASSPPIGRDTGELFF.